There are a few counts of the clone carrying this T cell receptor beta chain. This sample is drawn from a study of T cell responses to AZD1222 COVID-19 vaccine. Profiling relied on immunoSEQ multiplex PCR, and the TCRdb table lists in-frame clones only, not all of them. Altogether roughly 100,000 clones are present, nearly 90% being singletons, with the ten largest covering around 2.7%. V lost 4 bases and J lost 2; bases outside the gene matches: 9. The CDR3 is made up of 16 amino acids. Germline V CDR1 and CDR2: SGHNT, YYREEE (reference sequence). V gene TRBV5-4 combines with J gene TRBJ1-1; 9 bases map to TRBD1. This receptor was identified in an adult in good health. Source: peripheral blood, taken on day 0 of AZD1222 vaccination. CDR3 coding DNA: TGTGCCAGCAGCCCATTAAGGACAGGGGAAAACACTGAAGCTTTCTTT. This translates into CASSPLRTGENTEAFF.